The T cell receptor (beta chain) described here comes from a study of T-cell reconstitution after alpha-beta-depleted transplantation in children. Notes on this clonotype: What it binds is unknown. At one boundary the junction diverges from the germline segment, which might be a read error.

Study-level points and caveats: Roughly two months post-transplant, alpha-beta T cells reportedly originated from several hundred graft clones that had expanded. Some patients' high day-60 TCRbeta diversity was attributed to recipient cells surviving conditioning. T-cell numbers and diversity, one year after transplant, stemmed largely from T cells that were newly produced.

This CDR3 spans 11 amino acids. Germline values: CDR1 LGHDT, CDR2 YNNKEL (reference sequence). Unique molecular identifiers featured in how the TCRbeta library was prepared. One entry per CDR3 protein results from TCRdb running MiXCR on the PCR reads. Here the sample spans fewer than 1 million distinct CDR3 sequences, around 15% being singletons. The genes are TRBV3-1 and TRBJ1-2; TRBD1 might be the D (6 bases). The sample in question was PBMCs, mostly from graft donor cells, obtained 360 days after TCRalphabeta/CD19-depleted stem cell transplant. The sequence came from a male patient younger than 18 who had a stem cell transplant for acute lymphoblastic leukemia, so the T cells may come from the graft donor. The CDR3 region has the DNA TGTGCCAGCAGCCAAGGGACAGCCACTCTCTTC. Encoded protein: CASSQGTATLF.